One and the same sample provided the 15 T cell receptor beta chains below, sequenced in a study of tumor-infiltrating lymphocytes in primary liver carcinoma. Germline DNA was also extracted, with blood RNA taken from unsorted whole blood. From roughly 0.5 ug total RNA, TCR beta cDNA was generated with a primer in the constant region. Slightly modified ARM-PCR served as the procedure for the TCR beta libraries. These libraries came from three rounds of nested multiplex PCR. TRBV1-TRBV30 forward primers paired with a C-beta reverse primer drove the first two PCR rounds, roughly 9 cycles each. Using its own MiXCR run on the multiplex PCR reads, TCRdb lists one record per CDR3 protein. This sample carries 150,000 to 200,000 distinct CDR3 sequences, about 65% of them seen once, and the ten largest clones take about 7.1%. Sample: peripheral blood. These receptors all stem from a woman aged 60-70 years with primary liver carcinoma and hepatitis B virus infection.

This clonotype has at least ten counts. This rearrangement joins TRBV29-1 to TRBJ2-1; possibly TRBD2 for D (6 bases). From germline, CDR1 is SQVTM and CDR2 ANQGSEA. V was trimmed by 3 bases and J by 0 bases, leaving 12 bases between them. The CDR3 is made up of 15 amino acids. This CDR3 is CSVEGGLDSYNEQFF. CDR3 coding DNA: TGCAGCGTTGAGGGGGGACTCGACTCCTACAATGAGCAGTTCTTC.

On this clonotype: The germline gene is not matched at one end of the junction; a read error may be the cause. The gene calls are TRBV12-3 or TRBV12-4 and TRBJ1-4; TRBD1 aligns across 7 bases. This CDR3 is built from 15 residues. The chain's CDR3 is CASSFIQGMAEKLLF. The CDR3 coding sequence is TGTGCCAGCAGTTTTATACAGGGGATGGCTGAAAAACTGCTTTTT.

This clonotype was seen a single time. The CDR3 spells CSVQGGIINEQYF. As DNA, the CDR3 is TGCAGCGTTCAGGGAGGAATTATCAACGAGCAGTACTTC. The chain has TRBV29-1 and TRBJ2-7; D possibly corresponds to TRBD2 (6 bases). With 5 bases removed from V and 5 bases from J, the gap between germline ends came to 16 bases. Germline values: CDR1 SQVTM, CDR2 ANQGSEA. The CDR3 spans 13 residues.

As regards this clonotype: One end of the junction does not line up with germline, which may come from a read error. This rearrangement joins TRBV11-3 to TRBJ2-2, with TRBD2 matching 13 bases. The CDR3 totals 18 residues. The germline CDR1 and CDR2 sequences are SGHNT and YENEEA. The CDR3, as DNA: TGTGCCAGCAGCGAAGCCGGGACTAGCGGGACAAACACCAGGGAGCTGTTTTTT. It yields the protein CASSEAGTSGTNTRELFF.

J is TRBJ2-6 and V is TRBV5-1; 7 bases line up with TRBD2. The CDR3 contains 18 residues. Germline V gene data show CDR1 as SGHRS and CDR2 as YFSETQ. V lost 2 bases to trimming and J lost 1 base; unmatched junction nucleotides: 9. DNA for the CDR3: TGCGCCAGCAGCTTAACCGGGACTAACCCTTCTGGGGCCAACGTCCTGACTTTC. Amino acid sequence: CASSLTGTNPSGANVLTF.

Comment on this clonotype: With a much larger clone just one base away, this may be a read error. V and J are TRBV29-1 and TRBJ2-7, with TRBD2 matching 9 bases. Germline V gives CDR1 SQVTM, CDR2 ANQGSEA. The CDR3 runs to 14 residues. V was pared by 4 bases and J by 3 bases, with 7 bases of the junction left unmatched. CDR3 nucleotides: TGCAGCGTTGTGACTGGCGGGGGGGACTACGAGCAGTACTTC. Protein sequence: CSVVTGGGDYEQYF.

With respect to this clonotype: With a much larger clone just one base away, this may be a read error. The chain links TRBV6-5 to TRBJ2-1; D is uncertain. The germline gives CDR1 MNHEY, CDR2 SVGAGI. The CDR3 has 17 residues. The CDR3 loop reads CASRDELSEPFYNEQSF. The CDR3 DNA sequence: TGTGCCAGCAGGGACGAATTGAGTGAGCCCTTCTACAATGAGCAGTCCTTC.

This CDR3 is CASSLVFRLAGSLSSYNEQFF. The CDR3 DNA sequence: TGTGCCAGCAGCTTAGTATTTCGACTAGCGGGAAGTCTGAGCTCCTACAATGAGCAGTTCTTC. The rearrangement uses TRBV7-8 and TRBJ2-1; 11 bases line up with TRBD2. Germline trimming cut 1 base from V and 0 bases from J; bases unmatched to any gene: 14. Germline-derived CDR1 and CDR2 are SGHVS and FQNEAQ. The CDR3 sequence is 21 residues long.

This sequence joins TRBV5-1 and TRBJ1-6, with D possibly being TRBD1 (5 bases). Germline values: CDR1 SGHRS, CDR2 YFSETQ. V gave up 0 bases and J gave up 4 bases, with 14 bases separating them. The CDR3 sequence is 17 residues long. CDR3 in DNA: TGCGCCAGCAGCTTGGCGGGGGACGGACGGTATAATTCACCCCTCCACTTT. Amino acid sequence: CASSLAGDGRYNSPLHF.

As for this clonotype: The CDR3 ends on some other residue instead of the conserved phenylalanine or tryptophan, so this is likely a read error. The CDR3: CASKWLRGRTDNEQFI. Here the CDR3 DNA reads TGTGCCAGTAAGTGGTTACGGGGGAGAACGGACAATGAGCAGTTCATC. V and J are TRBV11-2 and TRBJ2-1; a possible D gene is TRBD2 (6 bases). Germline-derived CDR1 and CDR2 are SGHAT and FQNNGV. This CDR3 region has 16 residues. The V end lost 9 bases, the J end lost 5 bases, and 23 bases lay between the germline ends.

J is TRBJ2-3 and V is TRBV24-1; tentatively, D is TRBD2 (6 bases). The CDR3 contains 14 residues. V lost 6 bases to trimming and J lost 5 bases, with 14 bases between them. Germline values: CDR1 KGHDR, CDR2 SFDVKD. The CDR3 region has the DNA TGTGCCACCAGTCCCAGGGACTCCGTAGATACGCAGTATTTT. Residues: CATSPRDSVDTQYF.

This clonotype was observed many times. This chain joins TRBV11-3 and TRBJ2-7, with 11 positions matching TRBD2. The trim removed 7 bases at V and 3 bases at J, leaving 8 bases unmatched. The CDR3 is made up of 15 amino acids. The germline gives CDR1 SGHNT, CDR2 YENEEA. The CDR3 sequence is CASKPQTSGIYEQYF. The CDR3 nucleotides read TGTGCCAGCAAGCCCCAGACTAGCGGGATCTACGAGCAGTACTTC.

As for this clonotype: Because it lacks the conserved phenylalanine or tryptophan at the end, this CDR3 is likely a read error. The chain uses TRBV6-6 and TRBJ1-3; 7 bases agree with TRBD1. This CDR3 spans 14 amino acids. From germline, CDR1 is MNHNY and CDR2 SVGAGI (reference sequence). After removal of 5 bases from V and 4 bases from J, the junction contained 5 bases not matched to a gene. The CDR3 DNA is TGTGCCAGCAGTACCTGGGACAGCGGAAACACCATATATCTT. This encodes CASSTWDSGNTIYL.

As concerns this clonotype: A read error may account for a junction end that differs from germline. J is TRBJ2-2 and V is TRBV30; D tentatively fits TRBD1 or TRBD2 (5 bases each). Per germline, CDR1 GTSNPN and CDR2 SVGIG (reference sequence). The CDR3 has 13 residues. The CDR3 reads CAWMWGNTGELLF. The CDR3 bases are TGTGCCTGGATGTGGGGGAACACCGGGGAGCTGCTTTTT.

This clonotype has a count of ten or more. The rearrangement joins TRBV13 to TRBJ2-5; D call uncertain. The CDR3 extends over 13 amino acids. Germline CDR1 is PRHDT and CDR2 is FYEKMQ (reference sequence). V was trimmed by 5 bases and J by 1 base, leaving 8 bases between them. This CDR3 is CASSQHLQETQYF. As DNA, the CDR3 is TGTGCCAGCAGCCAACACCTCCAAGAGACCCAGTACTTC.